This T cell receptor beta chain was documented in a study of TIL therapy for anti-PD-1-resistant metastatic lung cancer. Looking at the study overall: Median tumor mutation burden was under 1.9 mutations per megabase.

Whole-study results and caveats: Many TIL product clones were absent from baseline tumor, suggesting clonal contraction. TIL cultures after expansion showed higher clonality and lower diversity than baseline tumor (median 6% vs 31%).

This sample's time point: pre-treatment sample, taken before nivolumab and TIL therapy. The tumor samples were excised metastases, mostly pleural nodules or supraclavicular lymph nodes. Patients were adults with stage 4 NSCLC. As for this clone: Its antigen is unidentified.

The CDR3 is 16 amino acids. This was the immunoSEQ v3 assay. Here immunoSEQ multiplex PCR was the method, and the copy in TCRdb shows in-frame clones only, minus some. The repertoire holds approximately 92,000 clones, with roughly 65% as singletons. The J gene is TRBJ2-1, the V gene TRBV21-1. TRBV21-1 is described as a pseudogene. The specimen comprised tumor tissue, sampled at baseline. The sequence was collected from a person aged 25-85 years with non-small cell lung cancer. This CDR3 reads CASIQRDVSSYNEQFF. The CDR3 nucleotides read TGTGCCAGCATACAAAGGGATGTCTCCTCCTACAATGAGCAGTTCTTC.